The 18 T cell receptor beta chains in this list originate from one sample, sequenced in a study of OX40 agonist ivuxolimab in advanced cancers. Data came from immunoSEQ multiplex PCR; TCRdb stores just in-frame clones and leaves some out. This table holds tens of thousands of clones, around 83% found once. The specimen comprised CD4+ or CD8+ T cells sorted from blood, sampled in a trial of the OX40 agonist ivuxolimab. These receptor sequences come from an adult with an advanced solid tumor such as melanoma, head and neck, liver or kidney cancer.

CDR3 in DNA: TGTGCCAGCAGTCAGAGGACGGCGTCGCACGAGCAGTACTTC. It specifies CASSQRTASHEQYF. The J gene is TRBJ2-7, the V gene TRBV6-5; D is uncertain. Germline CDR1 MNHEY, CDR2 SVGAGI. V was cut by 5 bases and J by 5 bases, with 16 bases left in between. This CDR3 is built from 14 residues.

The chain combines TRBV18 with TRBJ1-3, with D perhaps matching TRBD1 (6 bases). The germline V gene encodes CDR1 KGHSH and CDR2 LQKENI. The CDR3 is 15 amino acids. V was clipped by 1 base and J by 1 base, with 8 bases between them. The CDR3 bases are TGTGCCAGCTCACCACAAACAGGGTCTGGAAACACCATATATTTT. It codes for CASSPQTGSGNTIYF.

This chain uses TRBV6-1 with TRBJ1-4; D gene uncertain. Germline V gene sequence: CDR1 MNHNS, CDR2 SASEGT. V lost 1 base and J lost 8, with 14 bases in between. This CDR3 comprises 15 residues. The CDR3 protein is CASSEGWPKGEKLFF. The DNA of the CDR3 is TGTGCCAGCAGTGAAGGTTGGCCGAAAGGGGAAAAACTGTTTTTT.

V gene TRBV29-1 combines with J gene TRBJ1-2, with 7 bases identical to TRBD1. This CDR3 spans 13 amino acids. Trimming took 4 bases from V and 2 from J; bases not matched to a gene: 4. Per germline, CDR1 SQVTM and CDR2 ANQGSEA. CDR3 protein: CSVARGLNYGYTF. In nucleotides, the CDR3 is TGCAGCGTTGCTAGGGGGCTGAACTATGGCTACACCTTC.

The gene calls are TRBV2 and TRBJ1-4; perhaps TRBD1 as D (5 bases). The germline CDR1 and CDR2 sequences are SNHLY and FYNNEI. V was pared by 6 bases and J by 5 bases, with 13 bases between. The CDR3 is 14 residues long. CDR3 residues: CASRRQGVNEKLFF. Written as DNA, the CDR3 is TGTGCCAGCAGACGTCAAGGGGTCAATGAAAAACTGTTTTTT.

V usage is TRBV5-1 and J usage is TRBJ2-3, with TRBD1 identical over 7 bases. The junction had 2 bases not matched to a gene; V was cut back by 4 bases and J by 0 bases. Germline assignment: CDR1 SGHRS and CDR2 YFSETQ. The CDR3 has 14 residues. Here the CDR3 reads CASSRGPSTDTQYF. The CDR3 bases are TGCGCCAGCAGCAGGGGGCCTAGCACAGATACGCAGTATTTT.

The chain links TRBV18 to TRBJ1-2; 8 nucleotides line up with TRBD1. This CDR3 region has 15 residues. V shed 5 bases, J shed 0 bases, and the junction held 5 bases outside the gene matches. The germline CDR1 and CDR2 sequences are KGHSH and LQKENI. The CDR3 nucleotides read TGTGCCAGCTCAACTCCGGACAGGGCTAACTATGGCTACACCTTC. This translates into CASSTPDRANYGYTF.

The CDR3 reads CASSLGTATNEKLFF. The CDR3 nucleotides read TGCGCCAGCAGCCTCGGGACAGCCACTAATGAAAAACTGTTTTTT. The chain has TRBV4-1 and TRBJ1-4, with TRBD1 matching 7 bases. V lost 4 bases, J lost 2 bases, and 4 bases stayed unmatched. Per the germline V gene, CDR1 is MGHRA and CDR2 is YSYEKL. This CDR3 has 15 amino acids.

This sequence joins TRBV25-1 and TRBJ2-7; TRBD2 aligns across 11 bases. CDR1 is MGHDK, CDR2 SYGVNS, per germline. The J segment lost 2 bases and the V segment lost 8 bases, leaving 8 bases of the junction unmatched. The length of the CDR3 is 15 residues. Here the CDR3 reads CASRPYSGGAYEQYF. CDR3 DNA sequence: TGTGCCAGCCGACCCTATAGCGGGGGGGCCTACGAGCAGTACTTC.

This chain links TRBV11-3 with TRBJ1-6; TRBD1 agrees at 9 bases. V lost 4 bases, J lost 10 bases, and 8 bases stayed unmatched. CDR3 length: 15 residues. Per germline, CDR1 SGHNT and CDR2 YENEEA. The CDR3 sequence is CASSSQQGARSPLHF. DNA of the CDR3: TGTGCCAGCAGCTCCCAACAGGGGGCTAGGTCACCCCTCCACTTT.

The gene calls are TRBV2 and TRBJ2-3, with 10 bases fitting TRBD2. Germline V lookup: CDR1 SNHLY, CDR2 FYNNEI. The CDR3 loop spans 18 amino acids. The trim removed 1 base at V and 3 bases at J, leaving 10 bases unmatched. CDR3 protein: CASSEGLAGPTITDTQYF. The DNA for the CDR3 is TGTGCCAGCAGTGAAGGACTAGCGGGCCCAACGATTACAGATACGCAGTATTTT.

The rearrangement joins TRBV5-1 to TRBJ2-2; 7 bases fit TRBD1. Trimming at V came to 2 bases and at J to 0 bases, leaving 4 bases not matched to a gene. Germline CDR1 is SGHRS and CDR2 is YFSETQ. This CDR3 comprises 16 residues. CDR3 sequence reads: CASSFPGTANTGELFF. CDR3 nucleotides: TGCGCCAGCAGCTTCCCTGGGACAGCGAACACCGGGGAGCTGTTTTTT. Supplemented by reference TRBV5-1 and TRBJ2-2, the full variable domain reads KAGVTQTPRYLIKTRGQQVTLSCSPISGHRSVSWYQQTPGQGLQFLFEYFSETQRNKGNFPGRFSGRQFSNSRSEMNVSTLELGDSALYLCASSFPGTANTGELFFGEGSRLTVL.

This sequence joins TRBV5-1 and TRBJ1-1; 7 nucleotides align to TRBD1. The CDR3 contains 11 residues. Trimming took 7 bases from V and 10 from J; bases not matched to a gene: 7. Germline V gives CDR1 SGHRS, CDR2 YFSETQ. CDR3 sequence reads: CASGSDRAAFF. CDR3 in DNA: TGCGCCAGCGGATCCGACAGGGCAGCTTTCTTT.

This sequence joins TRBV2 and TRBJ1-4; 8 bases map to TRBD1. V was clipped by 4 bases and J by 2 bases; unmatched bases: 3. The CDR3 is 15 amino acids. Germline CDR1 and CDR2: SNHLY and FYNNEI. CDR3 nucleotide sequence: TGTGCCAGCAGTGGACAGGGGAAGACTAATGAAAAACTGTTTTTT. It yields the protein CASSGQGKTNEKLFF.

The CDR3 DNA is TGTGCCAGCAGTCGATTAGACAGGACCCATGAGCAGTTCTTC. This sequence encodes CASSRLDRTHEQFF. The J gene is TRBJ2-1, the V gene TRBV27; TRBD1 might be the D (6 bases). Trimming took off 5 bases at V and 8 bases at J, with 16 bases between the two ends. Germline V gives CDR1 MNHEY, CDR2 SMNVEV (reference sequence). The CDR3 is 14 residues long.

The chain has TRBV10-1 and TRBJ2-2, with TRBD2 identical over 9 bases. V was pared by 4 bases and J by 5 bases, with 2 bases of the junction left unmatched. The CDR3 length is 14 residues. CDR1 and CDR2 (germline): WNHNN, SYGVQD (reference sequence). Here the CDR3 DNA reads TGCGCCAGCAGTGGGACTAGCGTTACCGGGGAGCTGTTTTTT. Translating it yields CASSGTSVTGELFF.

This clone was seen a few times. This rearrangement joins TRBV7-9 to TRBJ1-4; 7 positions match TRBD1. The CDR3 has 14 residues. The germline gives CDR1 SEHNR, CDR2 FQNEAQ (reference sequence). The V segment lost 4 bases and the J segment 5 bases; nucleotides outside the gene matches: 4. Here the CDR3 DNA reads TGTGCCAGCAGCTCCGACAGGGAAAATGAAAAACTGTTTTTT. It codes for CASSSDRENEKLFF.

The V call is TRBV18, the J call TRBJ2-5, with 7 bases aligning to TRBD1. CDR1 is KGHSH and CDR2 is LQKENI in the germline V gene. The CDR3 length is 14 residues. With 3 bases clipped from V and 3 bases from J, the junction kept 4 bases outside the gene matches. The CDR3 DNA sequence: TGTGCCAGCTCACCCGGACAGGTTAAAGAGACCCAGTACTTC. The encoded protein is CASSPGQVKETQYF.